This paragraph covers one T cell receptor (beta chain) sequence. A second PCR, run for about 7 to 11 cycles, used a sample-barcoded 5' primer plus a J-beta primer mix. The template-switch adaptor, which had 12 random nucleotides, put a tag on each cDNA molecule. TCRdb used MiXCR to reprocess the 5' RACE reads, holding one entry per CDR3 protein. The sample yields over 600,000 distinct CDR3 sequences, approximately 53% seen once. Staff drew around 10 milliliters of peripheral blood from each donor. The data were taken from a study of blood T cells in healthy people across ages. Study context: Per two T cells, template switching captured roughly one barcoded beta molecule.

Germline-derived CDR1 and CDR2 are SGHVS and FQNEAQ. Trimming took off 4 bases at V and 7 bases at J, with 29 bases between the two ends. CDR3 length: 18 residues. V and J are TRBV7-8 and TRBJ2-7; no definite D call. The material sequenced was blood. This TCR was sampled from a man between 40 and 49 years old in good health. CDR3 in DNA: TGTGCCAGCAGCTCTGAGGACGGTTCAGCCCGGTCCTACAATGAGCAGTACTTC. Amino acid sequence: CASSSEDGSARSYNEQYF.